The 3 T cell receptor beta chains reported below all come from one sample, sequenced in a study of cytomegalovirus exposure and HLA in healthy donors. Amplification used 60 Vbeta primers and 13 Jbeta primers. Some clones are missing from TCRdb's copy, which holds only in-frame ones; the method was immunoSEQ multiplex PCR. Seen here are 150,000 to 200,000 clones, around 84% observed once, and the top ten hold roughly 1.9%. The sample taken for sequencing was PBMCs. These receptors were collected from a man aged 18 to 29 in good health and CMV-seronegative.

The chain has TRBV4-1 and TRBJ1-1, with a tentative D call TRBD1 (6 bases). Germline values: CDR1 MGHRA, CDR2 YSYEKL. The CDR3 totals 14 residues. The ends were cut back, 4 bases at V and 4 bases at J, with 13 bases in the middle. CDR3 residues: CASSLKGGSTEAFF. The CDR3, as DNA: TGCGCCAGCAGCCTGAAAGGGGGTAGCACTGAAGCTTTCTTT.

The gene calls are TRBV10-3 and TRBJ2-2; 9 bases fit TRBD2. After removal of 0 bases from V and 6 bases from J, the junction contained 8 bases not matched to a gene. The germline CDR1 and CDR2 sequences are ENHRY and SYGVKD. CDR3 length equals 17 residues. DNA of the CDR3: TGTGCCATCAGTGAGTCGTTCCAGCGGGAGGACGCCGGGGAGCTGTTTTTT. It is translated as CAISESFQREDAGELFF.

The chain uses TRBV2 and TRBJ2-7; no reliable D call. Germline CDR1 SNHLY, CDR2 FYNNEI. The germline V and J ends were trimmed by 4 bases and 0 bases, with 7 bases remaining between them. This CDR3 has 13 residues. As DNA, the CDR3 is TGTGCCAGCAGTGGTACGAGCTCCTACGAGCAGTACTTC. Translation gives CASSGTSSYEQYF. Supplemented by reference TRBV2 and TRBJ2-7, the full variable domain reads EPEVTQTPSHQVTQMGQEVILRCVPISNHLYFYWYRQILGQKVEFLVSFYNNEISEKSEIFDDQFSVERPDGSNFTLKIRSTKLEDSAMYFCASSGTSSYEQYFGPGTRLTVT.